Here is one T cell receptor beta chain with its context. Its cognate antigen is unknown. Germline loops: CDR1 SNHLY, CDR2 FYNNEI. This CDR3 is 13 amino acids long. V was cut by 1 base and J by 2 bases, with 6 bases left in between. Repertoires were generated with immunoSEQ multiplex PCR, while TCRdb's copy carries only in-frame clones and drops some. The sample has roughly 180,000 clones, approximately 89% seen once. The data were taken from a study of T cell responses to AZD1222 COVID-19 vaccine. General study findings and limits: Spike-specific TCR breadth and depth rose after two AZD1222 doses. White British people made up most donors, females outnumbered males, and clonal diversity was possibly underestimated.

V and J are TRBV2 and TRBJ2-7, with unresolved D. Sequencing used peripheral blood, obtained 28 days after the second AZD1222 dose. The clonotype originates from an adult who received the AZD1222 COVID-19 vaccine. The CDR3 nucleotides are TGTGCCAGCAGTGAAGGGCCCACCTACGAGCAGTACTTC. Its translation: CASSEGPTYEQYF.